The 30 T cell receptor beta chains presented below share a single source sample, sequenced in a study of CD8+ T cells in alopecia areata. cDNA reverse transcribed from extracted RNA served as the sequencing template. TCRdb keeps only in-frame clones here, not all; method: immunoSEQ multiplex PCR. The sample holds around 290,000 clones, roughly 50% seen once. Treatment described: oral pan-JAK inhibitor, 5-10 mg twice daily. The material sequenced was CD4+ T cells sorted from blood, taken at week 24, from a patient treated with tofacitinib. These receptor sequences come from a human donor with alopecia areata.

The CDR3 DNA follows: TGTGCCAGCAGTGAAATATGGGGCGGGGATCAGCCCCAGCATTTT. This codes for CASSEIWGGDQPQHF. The J gene is TRBJ1-5, the V gene TRBV6-1; tentative D call: TRBD1 (5 bases). Trimming cost V 2 bases and J 5 bases, with 13 bases left between them. The CDR3 length is 15 residues. The germline V gene has CDR1 MNHNS and CDR2 SASEGT.

The CDR3 loop reads CAWNTGFSYNSPLHF. The CDR3 DNA reads as TGTGCCTGGAATACAGGGTTCTCATATAATTCACCCCTCCACTTT. The V gene is TRBV30, the J gene TRBJ1-6; D is possibly TRBD1 (6 bases). The CDR3 consists of 15 residues. V was clipped by 4 bases and J by 4 bases, with 14 bases between them. Germline V gene sequence: CDR1 GTSNPN, CDR2 SVGIG (reference sequence). The variable domain in full, completed from reference TRBV30 and TRBJ1-6, reads SQTIHQWPATLVQPVGSPLSLECTVEGTSNPNLYWYRQAAGRGLQLLFYSVGIGQISSEVPQNLSASRPQDRQFILSSKKLLLSDSGFYLCAWNTGFSYNSPLHFGNGTRLTVT.

This clone has a handful of counts. The CDR3, as DNA: TGTGCCAGCAGTTACGAGGCCGGGGGTGTGGGTGGCTACACCTTC. It specifies CASSYEAGGVGGYTF. J is TRBJ1-2 and V is TRBV6-5; D may be TRBD1 (5 bases). Trimming pared 2 bases from V and 7 bases from J, leaving 17 bases between. The CDR3 runs 15 residues. The V gene's germline CDR1 is MNHEY and CDR2 SVGAGI.

V and J are TRBV28 and TRBJ2-2; D gene ambiguous. There are 11 residues in the CDR3. V was pared by 4 bases and J by 9 bases, with 6 bases between. Germline-derived CDR1 and CDR2 are MDHEN and SYDVKM. CDR3 bases: TGTGCCAGCAGTTATTATTGGGAGCTGTTTTTT. This gives the protein CASSYYWELFF. The variable domain in full, with the rest retrieved from reference TRBV28 and TRBJ2-2, is DVKVTQSSRYLVKRTGEKVFLECVQDMDHENMFWYRQDPGLGLRLIYFSYDVKMKEKGDIPEGYSVSREKKERFSLILESASTNQTSMYLCASSYYWELFFGEGSRLTVL.

The gene calls are TRBV29-1 and TRBJ2-7, with D perhaps matching TRBD1 (6 bases). V was trimmed by 6 bases and J by 3 bases, leaving 12 bases between them. The germline gives CDR1 SQVTM, CDR2 ANQGSEA. The CDR3 runs to 12 residues. CDR3 region: CSVRGQFYEQYF. The DNA of the CDR3 is TGCAGCGTCCGAGGACAGTTCTACGAGCAGTACTTC.

V is TRBV5-6 and J is TRBJ1-5; a possible D gene is TRBD1 (5 bases). Germline values: CDR1 SGHDT, CDR2 YYEEEE. The CDR3 is made up of 14 amino acids. The V end lost 4 bases, the J end lost 11 bases, and 19 bases lay between the germline ends. The DNA of the CDR3 is TGTGCCAGCAGCCGGAAGACAGCTTATAGGGCCCAGCATTTT. Its translation: CASSRKTAYRAQHF.

The chain recombines TRBV7-9 with TRBJ2-3; D uncertain. Germline V gene sequence: CDR1 SEHNR, CDR2 FQNEAQ (reference sequence). Trimming removed 0 bases at V and 2 bases at J, with 6 bases between. This CDR3 spans 14 amino acids. The CDR3 DNA reads TGTGCCAGCAGCTTAGCCGGGTTCACAGATACGCAGTATTTT. Translating gives CASSLAGFTDTQYF.

This clone was counted between two and nine times. The chain carries TRBV29-1 and TRBJ1-1; 7 positions agree with TRBD1. The CDR3 runs to 12 residues. The V segment lost 6 bases and the J segment 5 bases; nucleotides outside the gene matches: 6. The V gene's germline CDR1 is SQVTM and CDR2 ANQGSEA. Written as DNA, the CDR3 is TGCAGCGTCGGGACAGACCTTACTGAAGCTTTCTTT. Translation: CSVGTDLTEAFF.

The chain recombines TRBV25-1 with TRBJ2-1; D remains unclear. Trimming removed 7 bases at V and 5 bases at J, with 18 bases between. Germline values: CDR1 MGHDK, CDR2 SYGVNS. The CDR3 has 15 amino acids. The CDR3 DNA sequence: TGTGCCAGCACCCCCCTAGGCAGAATAAACAATGAGCAGTTCTTC. This encodes CASTPLGRINNEQFF.

For this clone: One base away lies a much larger clone, so this may be a sequencing read error. J is TRBJ2-1 and V is TRBV7-6; TRBD2 aligns across 9 bases. The germline CDR1 and CDR2 sequences are SGHVS and FNYEAQ. The CDR3 sequence is 15 residues long. V shed 2 bases, J shed 4 bases, and the junction held 3 bases outside the gene matches. CDR3 region: CASSLSGGSYNEQFF. The CDR3 region has the DNA TGTGCCAGCAGCTTAAGCGGGGGGTCATACAATGAGCAGTTCTTC. The full variable domain, its missing parts supplied by reference TRBV7-6 and TRBJ2-1, is GAGVSQSPRYKVTKRGQDVALRCDPISGHVSLYWYRQALGQGPEFLTYFNYEAQQDKSGLPNDRFSAERPEGSISTLTIQRTEQRDSAMYRCASSLSGGSYNEQFFGPGTRLTVL.

This clone was seen more than once but under ten times. This rearrangement joins TRBV7-2 to TRBJ2-7, with D possibly matching TRBD2 (6 bases). The V gene's germline CDR1 is SGHTA and CDR2 FQGNSA. Deletions cut 6 bases from V and 2 bases from J, with 17 bases between. The CDR3 extends over 15 amino acids. The CDR3 DNA reads as TGTGCCAGCAGTCCAGGGAGGACTCTGACCTACGAGCAGTACTTC. Its translation: CASSPGRTLTYEQYF.

In this sample, this clone turned up a few times. This chain links TRBV5-6 with TRBJ2-7; D unresolved. Per germline, CDR1 SGHDT and CDR2 YYEEEE. The CDR3 is 14 residues long. V lost 4 bases and J lost 8, with 19 bases in between. DNA of the CDR3: TGTGCCAGCAGCCGTTCGACCGGGCCGCGTCAGCAGTACTTC. This sequence encodes CASSRSTGPRQQYF.

The J gene is TRBJ1-5, the V gene TRBV4-2; D unresolved. CDR3 length: 15 residues. V lost 0 bases and J 1 base, leaving 7 bases between the germline ends. Germline V gives CDR1 LGHNA, CDR2 YNFKEQ. CDR3 protein: CASSQELISNQPQHF. CDR3 nucleotide sequence: TGTGCCAGCAGCCAAGAGCTAATCAGCAATCAGCCCCAGCATTTT.

This chain uses TRBV30 with TRBJ2-5, with D unclear. Gene TRBJ2-7 matches the end of the DNA better, so the J call may be wrong. Germline V CDR1 and CDR2: GTSNPN, SVGIG (reference sequence). CDR3 length equals 11 residues. In DNA form, the CDR3 reads TGTGCCTGGAGTGTACTTCTCGAGCAGTACTTC. Protein: CAWSVLLEQYF.

V usage is TRBV29-1 and J usage is TRBJ2-5; TRBD2 aligns across 13 bases. CDR3 length equals 13 residues. The V gene end was trimmed by 5 bases and the J gene end by 8 bases; junction bases not matched to a gene: 5. In germline, CDR1 is SQVTM, CDR2 ANQGSEA. CDR3 sequence (DNA): TGCAGCGTTCGCGGACTAGCGGGGGTCACCCAGTACTTC. Translation: CSVRGLAGVTQYF. Filled out from reference TRBV29-1 and TRBJ2-5, the complete variable domain reads SAVISQKPSRDICQRGTSLTIQCQVDSQVTMMFWYRQQPGQSLTLIATANQGSEATYESGFVIDKFPISRPNLTFSTLTVSNMSPEDSSIYLCSVRGLAGVTQYFGPGTRLLVL.

The V and J genes are TRBV30 and TRBJ2-5; 8 nucleotides match TRBD1. CDR3 length: 13 residues. Unmatched junction bases numbered 6, after V lost 5 bases and J lost 4 bases. Germline assignment: CDR1 GTSNPN and CDR2 SVGIG (reference sequence). Here the CDR3 reads CAWEPGGRETQYF. In DNA form, the CDR3 reads TGTGCCTGGGAACCAGGGGGCCGAGAGACCCAGTACTTC.

This chain links TRBV5-4 with TRBJ1-4; no firm D call. Trimming removed 1 base from V and 15 bases from J, with 16 bases in between. CDR1 is SGHNT and CDR2 is YYREEE in the germline V gene (reference sequence). The CDR3 is made up of 13 amino acids. In nucleotides, the CDR3 is TGTGCCAGCAGCTTGACACCCCCCGGGCCCGTGTTTTTT. This gives the protein CASSLTPPGPVFF.

This sequence joins TRBV19 and TRBJ1-2, with 9 bases matching TRBD1. CDR3 length: 14 residues. V lost 7 bases to trimming and J lost 2 bases; unmatched junction nucleotides: 5. Germline V lookup: CDR1 LNHDA, CDR2 SQIVND (reference sequence). The CDR3 nucleotides are TGTGCCAGTAAGCGACAGGGGGAGAACTATGGCTACACCTTC. Translation: CASKRQGENYGYTF.

The chain employs TRBV6-1 and TRBJ1-2; TRBD1 matches 7 bases. CDR1 and CDR2 from the germline V gene are MNHNS and SASEGT. V trimming: 5 bases; J trimming: 0 bases; junction bases outside the gene matches: 6. The CDR3 totals 15 residues. The CDR3 sequence: CASSRGTGANYGYTF. The CDR3 DNA is TGTGCCAGCAGTCGAGGCACAGGGGCTAACTATGGCTACACCTTC.

This sequence joins TRBV9 and TRBJ2-5; possibly TRBD1 for D (5 bases). CDR3 length equals 14 residues. Trimming took 0 bases from V and 5 from J, leaving 11 bases between them. Per the germline V gene, CDR1 is SGDLS and CDR2 is YYNGEE. The chain's CDR3 is CASSVAPGKETQYF. CDR3 nucleotide sequence: TGTGCCAGCAGCGTAGCCCCAGGGAAGGAGACCCAGTACTTC. The variable domain in full, completed from reference TRBV9 and TRBJ2-5, reads DSGVTQTPKHLITATGQRVTLRCSPRSGDLSVYWYQQSLDQGLQFLIQYYNGEERAKGNILERFSAQQFPDLHSELNLSSLELGDSALYFCASSVAPGKETQYFGPGTRLLVL.

This clone was found a few times. V usage is TRBV7-6 and J usage is TRBJ2-2; D is possibly TRBD1 or TRBD2 (5 bases each). The CDR3 has 19 amino acids. Trimming removed 5 bases at V and 3 bases at J, with 25 bases between. The V gene's germline CDR1 is SGHVS and CDR2 FNYEAQ. As DNA, the CDR3 is TGTGCCAGCAGCCCAGGGTTGGTGGGGGATCACTCTCACACCGGGGAGCTGTTTTTT. Its translation: CASSPGLVGDHSHTGELFF.

This chain links TRBV29-1 with TRBJ1-2; the match to TRBD1 covers 10 bases. Germline-derived CDR1 and CDR2 are SQVTM and ANQGSEA. CDR3 length: 11 amino acids. V shed 7 bases and J 8 bases; nucleotides not matched to a gene: 4. The CDR3 DNA follows: TGCAGCGCCTGGACAGGGGGAGGCTACACCTTC. Translating it yields CSAWTGGGYTF.

The chain links TRBV7-8 to TRBJ2-7; D uncertain. The germline CDR1 and CDR2 sequences are SGHVS and FQNEAQ. This CDR3 comprises 13 residues. V lost 0 bases and J 0 bases, leaving 3 bases between the germline ends. CDR3 DNA sequence: TGTGCCAGCAGCTTAGCCAACTCCTACGAGCAGTACTTC. Translated, it gives CASSLANSYEQYF.

The DNA for the CDR3 is TGTGCCAGCACCGTTATCGGACGCATGAACACTGAAGCTTTCTTT. Its protein is CASTVIGRMNTEAFF. This sequence joins TRBV5-4 and TRBJ1-1; D gene ambiguous. CDR1 SGHNT and CDR2 YYREEE come from the germline V gene (reference sequence). This CDR3 comprises 15 residues. Trimming shortened V by 6 bases and J by 0 bases, and 15 bases separated the two germline ends. The variable domain in full, with the rest retrieved from reference TRBV5-4 and TRBJ1-1, is ETGVTQSPTHLIKTRGQQVTLRCSSQSGHNTVSWYQQALGQGPQFIFQYYREEENGRGNFPPRFSGLQFPNYSSELNVNALELDDSALYLCASTVIGRMNTEAFFGQGTRLTVV.

The CDR3 coding sequence is TGTGCCTGGAGTGCTGGGAGTTCTTCCTACGAGCAGTACTTC. Encoded protein: CAWSAGSSSYEQYF. V usage is TRBV30 and J usage is TRBJ2-7; D perhaps matches TRBD2 (5 bases). The CDR3 runs 14 residues. Trimming pared 1 base from V and 1 base from J, leaving 11 bases between. Germline values: CDR1 GTSNPN, CDR2 SVGIG (reference sequence).

This chain joins TRBV30 and TRBJ1-1; D is unclear. The CDR3 consists of 12 residues. V lost 3 bases and J lost 5, with 10 bases in between. Germline V gives CDR1 GTSNPN, CDR2 SVGIG (reference sequence). CDR3 in DNA: TGTGCCTGGAGGCCCCTCCGGACTGAAGCTTTCTTT. Protein sequence: CAWRPLRTEAFF.

The chain carries TRBV10-3 and TRBJ1-2; the match to TRBD1 covers 9 bases. Looked up from germline, CDR1 is ENHRY and CDR2 is SYGVKD. This CDR3 has 15 amino acids. V was clipped by 7 bases and J by 5 bases; unmatched bases: 11. The CDR3 spells CAIKTSGQGLYGYTF. The CDR3 region has the DNA TGTGCCATCAAGACCTCAGGACAGGGGTTATATGGCTACACCTTC.

This clone appeared a few times. The J gene is TRBJ1-2, the V gene TRBV7-2; 10 bases fit TRBD1. The V segment lost 5 bases and the J segment 4 bases; nucleotides outside the gene matches: 7. The CDR3 consists of 15 residues. CDR1 SGHTA and CDR2 FQGNSA come from the germline V gene. The CDR3: CASSVRDRGPYGYTF. CDR3 bases: TGTGCCAGCAGCGTCCGGGACAGGGGACCCTATGGCTACACCTTC.

A single count supports this clone. V usage is TRBV5-4 and J usage is TRBJ2-5; a possible D gene is TRBD1 (5 bases). This CDR3 comprises 14 residues. The V gene lost 0 bases and the J gene lost 4 bases, with 10 bases spanning the gap. Germline CDR1 is SGHNT and CDR2 is YYREEE (reference sequence). The CDR3 here is CASSLGQFGETQYF. The CDR3 nucleotides are TGTGCCAGCAGCTTGGGACAGTTTGGAGAGACCCAGTACTTC.

This clone was recorded a few times. The chain uses TRBV29-1 and TRBJ2-5, with TRBD2 identical over 14 bases. Germline lookup yields CDR1 SQVTM and CDR2 ANQGSEA. The CDR3 loop spans 16 amino acids. V was clipped by 5 bases and J by 2 bases; unmatched bases: 7. In nucleotides, the CDR3 is TGCAGCGTTCGCTGGGGACTAGCGGGGGAACAAGAGACCCAGTACTTC. It translates to CSVRWGLAGEQETQYF.